The present TCR beta chain was sequenced within a study of blood T cells in healthy people across ages. Study conclusions and caveats: Older age went with lower TCR beta diversity per million T cells, in a roughly linear way.

Germline values: CDR1 DFQATT, CDR2 SNEGSKA (reference sequence). The V gene end was trimmed by 6 bases and the J gene end by 8 bases; junction bases not matched to a gene: 13. This CDR3 has 15 amino acids. It was with a sample-barcoded 5' primer and a J-beta primer mix that a second PCR of roughly 7 to 12 cycles was run. Each CDR3 protein gets one entry after TCRdb re-called the 5' RACE reads with MiXCR. The repertoire holds about 640,000 distinct CDR3 sequences, with 58% as singletons. A note on this clonotype: Its antigen is currently unknown.

This receptor was identified in a man in his 60s in good health. Sequences were obtained from blood. The chain combines TRBV20-1 with TRBJ2-1; 10 bases align to TRBD2. CDR3 DNA sequence: TGCAGTGCCTGGACCGGGTCTAGCGGGGGCTATGAGCAGTTCTTC. Amino acid sequence: CSAWTGSSGGYEQFF.